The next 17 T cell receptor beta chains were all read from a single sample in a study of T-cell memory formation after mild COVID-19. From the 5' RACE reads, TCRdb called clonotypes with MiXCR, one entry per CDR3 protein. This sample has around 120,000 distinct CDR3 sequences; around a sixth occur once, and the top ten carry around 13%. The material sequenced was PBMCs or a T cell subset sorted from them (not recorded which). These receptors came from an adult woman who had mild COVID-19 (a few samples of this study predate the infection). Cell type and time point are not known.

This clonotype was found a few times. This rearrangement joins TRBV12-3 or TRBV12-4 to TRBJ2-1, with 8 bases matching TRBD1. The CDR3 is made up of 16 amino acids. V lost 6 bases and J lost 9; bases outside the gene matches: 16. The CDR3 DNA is TGTGCCAGCAGCCACAGACAGGGGACAGCGCTATCTGAGCAGTTCTTC. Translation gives CASSHRQGTALSEQFF.

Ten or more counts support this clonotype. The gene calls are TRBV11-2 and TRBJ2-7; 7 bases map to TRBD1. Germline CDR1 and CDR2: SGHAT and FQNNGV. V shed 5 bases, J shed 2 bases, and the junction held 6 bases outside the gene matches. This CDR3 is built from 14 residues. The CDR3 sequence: CASSTTGQPYEQYF. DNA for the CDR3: TGTGCCAGCAGCACGACGGGACAGCCCTACGAGCAGTACTTC.

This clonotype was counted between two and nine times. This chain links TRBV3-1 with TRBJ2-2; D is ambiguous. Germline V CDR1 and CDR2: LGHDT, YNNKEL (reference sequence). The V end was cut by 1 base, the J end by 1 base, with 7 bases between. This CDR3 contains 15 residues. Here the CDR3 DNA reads TGTGCCAGCAGCCAAGGAGGCGGGAACACCGGGGAGCTGTTTTTT. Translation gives CASSQGGGNTGELFF.

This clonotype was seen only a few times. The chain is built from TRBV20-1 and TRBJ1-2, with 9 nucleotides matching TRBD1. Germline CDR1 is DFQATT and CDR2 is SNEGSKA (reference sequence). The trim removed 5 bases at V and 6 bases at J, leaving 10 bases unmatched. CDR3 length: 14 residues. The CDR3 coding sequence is TGCAGTGCTTTCACGGATAGGACAGGGGATGGCTACACCTTC. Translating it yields CSAFTDRTGDGYTF.

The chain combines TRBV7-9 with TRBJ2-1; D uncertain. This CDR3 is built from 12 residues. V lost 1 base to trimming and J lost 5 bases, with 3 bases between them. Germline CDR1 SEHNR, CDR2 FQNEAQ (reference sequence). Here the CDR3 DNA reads TGTGCCAGCAGCTTAGGGAACAATGAGCAGTTCTTC. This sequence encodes CASSLGNNEQFF.

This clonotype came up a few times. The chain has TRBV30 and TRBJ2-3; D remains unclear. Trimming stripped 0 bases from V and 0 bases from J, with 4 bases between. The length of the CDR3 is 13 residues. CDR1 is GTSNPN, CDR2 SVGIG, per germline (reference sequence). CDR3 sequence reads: CAWSVESTDTQYF. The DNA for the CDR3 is TGTGCCTGGAGTGTGGAGAGCACAGATACGCAGTATTTT.

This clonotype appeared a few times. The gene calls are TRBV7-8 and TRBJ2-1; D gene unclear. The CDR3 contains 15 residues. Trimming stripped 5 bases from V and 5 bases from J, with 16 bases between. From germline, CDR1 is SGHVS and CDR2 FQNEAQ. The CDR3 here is CASSPRTTRDNEQFF. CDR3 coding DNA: TGTGCCAGCAGCCCCCGGACCACTCGAGACAATGAGCAGTTCTTC.

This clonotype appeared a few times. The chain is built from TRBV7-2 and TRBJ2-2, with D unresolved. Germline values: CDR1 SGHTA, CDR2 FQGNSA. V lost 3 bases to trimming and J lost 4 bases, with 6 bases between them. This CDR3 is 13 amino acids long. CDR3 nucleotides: TGTGCCAGCAGCTTGTACAGCACCGGGGAGCTGTTTTTT. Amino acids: CASSLYSTGELFF.

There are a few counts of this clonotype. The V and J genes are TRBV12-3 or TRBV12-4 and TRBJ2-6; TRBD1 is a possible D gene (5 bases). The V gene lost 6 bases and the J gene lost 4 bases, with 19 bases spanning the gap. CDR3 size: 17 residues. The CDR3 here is CASSWTLRSYGANVLTF. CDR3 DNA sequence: TGTGCCAGCAGCTGGACACTCCGAAGCTACGGGGCCAACGTCCTGACTTTC.

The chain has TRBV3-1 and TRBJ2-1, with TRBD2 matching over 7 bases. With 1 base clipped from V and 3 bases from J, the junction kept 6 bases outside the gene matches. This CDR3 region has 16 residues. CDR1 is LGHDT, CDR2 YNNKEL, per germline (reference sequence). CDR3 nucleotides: TGTGCCAGCAGCCAAGGGGAACTAGCGAGCTACAATGAGCAGTTCTTC. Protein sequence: CASSQGELASYNEQFF.

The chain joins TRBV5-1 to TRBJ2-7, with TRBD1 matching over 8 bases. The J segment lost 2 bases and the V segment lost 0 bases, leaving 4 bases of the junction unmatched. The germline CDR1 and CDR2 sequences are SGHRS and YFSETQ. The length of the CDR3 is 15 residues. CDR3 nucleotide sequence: TGCGCCAGCAGCTTGGGGACAGGGTTTACCTACGAGCAGTACTTC. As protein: CASSLGTGFTYEQYF.

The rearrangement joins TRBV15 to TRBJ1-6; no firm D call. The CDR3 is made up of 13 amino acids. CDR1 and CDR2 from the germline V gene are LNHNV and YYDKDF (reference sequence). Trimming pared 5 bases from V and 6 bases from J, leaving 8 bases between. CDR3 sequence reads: CATSADGNSPLHF. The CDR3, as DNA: TGTGCCACCAGCGCAGACGGTAATTCACCCCTCCACTTT.

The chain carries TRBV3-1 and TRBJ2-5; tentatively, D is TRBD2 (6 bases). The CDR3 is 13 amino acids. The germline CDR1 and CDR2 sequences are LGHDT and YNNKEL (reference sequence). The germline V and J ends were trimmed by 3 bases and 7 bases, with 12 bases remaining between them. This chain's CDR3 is CASSQETSRTQYF. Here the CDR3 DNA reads TGTGCCAGCAGCCAGGAGACTAGTCGGACCCAGTACTTC.

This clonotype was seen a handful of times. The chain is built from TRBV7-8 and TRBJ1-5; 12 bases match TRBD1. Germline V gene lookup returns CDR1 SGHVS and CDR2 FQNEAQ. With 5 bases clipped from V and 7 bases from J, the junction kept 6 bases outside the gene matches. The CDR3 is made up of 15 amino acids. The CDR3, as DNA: TGTGCCAGCAGCGCAGGGACAGGGGGCTCCCAGCCCCAGCATTTT. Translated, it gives CASSAGTGGSQPQHF.

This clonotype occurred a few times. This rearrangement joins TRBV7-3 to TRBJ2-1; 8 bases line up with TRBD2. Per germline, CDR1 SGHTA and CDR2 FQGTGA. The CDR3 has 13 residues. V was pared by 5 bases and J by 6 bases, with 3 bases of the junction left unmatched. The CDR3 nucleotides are TGTGCCAGCAGCCCGGGACTAGTCAATGAGCAGTTCTTC. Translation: CASSPGLVNEQFF.

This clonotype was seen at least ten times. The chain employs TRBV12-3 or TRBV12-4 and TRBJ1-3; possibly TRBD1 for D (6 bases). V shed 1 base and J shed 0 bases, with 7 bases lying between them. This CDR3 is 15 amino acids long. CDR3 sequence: CASSLGTVSGNTIYF. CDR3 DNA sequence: TGTGCCAGCAGTTTAGGGACAGTCTCTGGAAACACCATATATTTT.

The CDR3 here is CASSQGHRGRETGANVLTF. The CDR3 DNA reads TGCGCCAGCAGCCAAGGGCACAGGGGGCGCGAGACTGGGGCCAACGTCCTGACTTTC. The V call is TRBV4-1, the J call TRBJ2-6; 9 bases line up with TRBD1. The CDR3 runs to 19 residues. Germline V gene lookup returns CDR1 MGHRA and CDR2 YSYEKL. The V segment lost 1 base and the J segment 2 bases; nucleotides outside the gene matches: 9.